A single sample is the source of the 12 T cell receptor beta chains below, sequenced in a study of blood T cells in healthy people across ages. It was with a sample-barcoded 5' primer and a J-beta primer mix that a second PCR of roughly 6 to 12 cycles was run. TCRdb re-called the 5' RACE reads through MiXCR, storing one row per CDR3 protein. The sample lists about 720,000 distinct CDR3 sequences; 22% were seen once. The sample was blood. These receptors all stem from a man in his sixties or seventies in good health.

This sequence joins TRBV20-1 and TRBJ1-4, with D maybe TRBD1 (6 bases). V gave up 4 bases and J gave up 8 bases, with 14 bases separating them. Germline V gives CDR1 DFQATT, CDR2 SNEGSKA (reference sequence). The CDR3 is made up of 13 amino acids. This CDR3 reads CSATRGEKEKLFF. DNA of the CDR3: TGCAGTGCTACCAGGGGAGAGAAGGAAAAACTGTTTTTT.

In this sample, this clonotype turned up a few times. The V and J genes are TRBV7-9 and TRBJ2-7, with a weak D call TRBD1 (6 bases). The CDR3 length is 15 residues. Germline CDR1 SEHNR, CDR2 FQNEAQ (reference sequence). Deletions cut 4 bases from V and 3 bases from J, with 16 bases between. The CDR3 region has the DNA TGTGCCAGCAGCTCCCCGTCGGGACACGGCTACGAGCAGTACTTC. Its protein is CASSSPSGHGYEQYF.

J is TRBJ2-3 and V is TRBV7-8; the D is unclear. Trimming removed 5 bases at V and 3 bases at J, with 9 bases between. This CDR3 region has 13 residues. CDR1 is SGHVS and CDR2 is FQNEAQ in the germline V gene. In DNA, the CDR3 is TGTGCCAGCAGCATGGGGATAACAGATACGCAGTATTTT. It encodes CASSMGITDTQYF.

The table lists this clonotype with many counts. The chain recombines TRBV9 with TRBJ2-1; 11 bases align to TRBD1. The CDR3 sequence is 15 residues long. Germline V lookup: CDR1 SGDLS, CDR2 YYNGEE. V shed 4 bases and J 8 bases; nucleotides not matched to a gene: 8. The DNA of the CDR3 is TGTGCCAGCAGCAGTAGGACAGGGGGCTTCGATGAGCAGTTCTTC. Its protein product is CASSSRTGGFDEQFF.

The J gene is TRBJ1-4, the V gene TRBV11-2; D is undetermined. V lost 1 base, J lost 8 bases, and 14 bases lay in between. This CDR3 is 15 amino acids long. From germline, CDR1 is SGHAT and CDR2 FQNNGV. The CDR3 DNA is TGTGCCAGCAGCTTAGGACCCCCCCAGAGGGAAAAACTGTTTTTT. Its protein is CASSLGPPQREKLFF.

This chain uses TRBV10-3 with TRBJ1-5; D possibly corresponds to TRBD1 (6 bases). This CDR3 contains 14 residues. The germline gives CDR1 ENHRY, CDR2 SYGVKD. Trimming stripped 5 bases from V and 2 bases from J, with 10 bases between. The CDR3 protein is CAISMGGGNQPQHF. The CDR3 DNA follows: TGTGCCATCAGTATGGGGGGCGGCAATCAGCCCCAGCATTTT.

The CDR3 sequence: CASSQGLAGGLSYNEQFF. The CDR3, as DNA: TGTGCCAGCAGCCAAGGACTAGCGGGGGGGCTTTCCTACAATGAGCAGTTCTTC. This sequence joins TRBV3-1 and TRBJ2-1; 14 bases line up with TRBD2. CDR3 length equals 18 residues. Germline loops: CDR1 LGHDT, CDR2 YNNKEL (reference sequence). J was trimmed by 1 base and V by 1 base; bases with no gene match: 3.

V gene TRBV15 combines with J gene TRBJ2-5; 8 bases line up with TRBD1. With the DNA end fitting TRBJ2-1 better, the J assignment may be wrong. The CDR3 sequence is 16 residues long. The germline V gene encodes CDR1 LNHNV and CDR2 YYDKDF (reference sequence). This CDR3 reads CATSRNTGGVGNEQFF. The CDR3 region has the DNA TGTGCCACCAGCAGAAACACAGGGGGTGTAGGCAATGAGCAGTTCTTC.

J is TRBJ2-1 and V is TRBV13; D is unclear. The CDR3 sequence is 17 residues long. V was trimmed by 5 bases and J by 7 bases, leaving 24 bases between them. CDR1 is PRHDT, CDR2 FYEKMQ, per germline (reference sequence). CDR3 DNA sequence: TGTGCCAGCAGCCTTGCTCGTGGCCTCGCGAAGTGGAATGAGCAGTTCTTC. It is translated as CASSLARGLAKWNEQFF.

This clonotype was recorded a few times. This chain links TRBV7-2 with TRBJ1-1; tentative D call: TRBD1 (5 bases). The V end lost 5 bases, the J end lost 6 bases, and 16 bases lay between the germline ends. Germline loops: CDR1 SGHTA, CDR2 FQGNSA. The CDR3 spans 14 residues. CDR3 residues: CASSVVVGPAEAFF. As DNA, the CDR3 is TGTGCCAGCAGCGTGGTGGTGGGGCCCGCTGAAGCTTTCTTT.

The chain carries TRBV12-3 or TRBV12-4 and TRBJ2-4; no clear D gene. There are 15 residues in the CDR3. Trimming stripped 2 bases from V and 3 bases from J, with 11 bases between. As DNA, the CDR3 is TGTGCCAGCAGTTTAAACCCGGTACTCAAAAACATTCAGTACTTC. Protein: CASSLNPVLKNIQYF.

The rearrangement joins TRBV19 to TRBJ2-7, with 7 bases aligning to TRBD1. With V trimmed by 7 bases and J by 3 bases, 12 bases remained unmatched. The CDR3 length is 15 residues. Germline CDR1 LNHDA, CDR2 SQIVND (reference sequence). CDR3 protein: CASIGDSSRGYEQYF. CDR3 nucleotide sequence: TGTGCCAGTATCGGGGACAGCTCCAGAGGCTACGAGCAGTACTTC. Using reference TRBV19 and TRBJ2-7 for the parts outside the CDR3, the full variable domain is DGGITQSPKYLFRKEGQNVTLSCEQNLNHDAMYWYRQDPGQGLRLIYYSQIVNDFQKGDIAEGYSVSREKKESFPLTVTSAQKNPTAFYLCASIGDSSRGYEQYFGPGTRLTVT.